Presented here are 15 T cell receptor beta chains from one specimen sequenced in a study of kidney transplant recipient with SARS-CoV-2 infection. TCRdb re-derived calls from the reads in MiXCR, one entry per CDR3 protein. Of fewer than 250,000 distinct CDR3 sequences listed, about 30% are singletons. This sample comprised a blood sample, obtained at baseline and between days 110 and 120 from a kidney transplant recipient. Receptors originate from a male patient aged 25-45 years who had COVID-19 and was a kidney transplant recipient. A subset of T cells may come from the graft donor.

The chain combines TRBV15 with TRBJ2-1; 10 bases are shared with TRBD1. The length of the CDR3 is 15 residues. The V gene's germline CDR1 is LNHNV and CDR2 YYDKDF (reference sequence). With V trimmed by 3 bases and J by 7 bases, 6 bases remained unmatched. DNA of the CDR3: TGTGCCACCAGCAGGTTGAGACAGGGGGCTAATGAGCAGTTCTTC. Translating gives CATSRLRQGANEQFF.

As regards this clonotype: This may come from a read error, since a much larger clone is one base off. The rearrangement links TRBV7-9 to TRBJ1-2; no firm D call. The germline CDR1 and CDR2 sequences are SEHNR and FQNEAQ (reference sequence). The germline V and J ends were trimmed by 4 bases and 4 bases, with 22 bases remaining between them. The CDR3 length is 17 residues. CDR3 coding DNA: TGTGCCAGCAGCTATGCCGGATACCATGGAAAGACCTATGGCTACACCTTC. Translating gives CASSYAGYHGKTYGYTF.

The chain combines TRBV7-9 with TRBJ2-1; 8 nucleotides line up with TRBD2. The germline V gene has CDR1 SEHNR and CDR2 FQNEAQ (reference sequence). The CDR3 spans 15 residues. Unmatched junction bases numbered 12, after V lost 7 bases and J lost 7 bases. As DNA, the CDR3 is TGTGCCAGCACCCCCCCGGGGATAGCGGGAAATGAGCAGTTCTTC. Protein: CASTPPGIAGNEQFF.

This clonotype was seen repeatedly, ten times or more. The genes are TRBV21-1 and TRBJ2-3; the DNA was not compared with TRBD1, the D call given in the table. TRBV21-1 is deemed a pseudogene. The CDR3 contains 17 residues. The CDR3 coding sequence is TGTGCCAGCAGGGGCGGCGTAGCTACAGTCATGCAAGATACGCAGTATTTT. It specifies CASRGGVATVMQDTQYF.

This clonotype was recorded at least ten times. The rearrangement uses TRBV11-3 and TRBJ1-2; D is unresolved. The CDR3 is 17 residues long. V lost 5 bases, J lost 4 bases, and 23 bases lay in between. Germline lookup yields CDR1 SGHNT and CDR2 YENEEA. CDR3 coding DNA: TGTGCCAGCAGCGGTGCATTCGATCTCGGAAAGACCTATGGCTACACCTTC. This translates into CASSGAFDLGKTYGYTF.

As concerns this clonotype: This may be a read error, as it is one base from a much larger clone. The V call is TRBV3-2, the J call TRBJ1-2. TRBV3-2 is a pseudogene. The CDR3 runs 11 residues. In nucleotides, the CDR3 is TGTGCCGGCAGCCCGGGCAGAGGCTACACCTTC. Protein product: CAGSPGRGYTF.

In this sample, this clonotype turned up many times. This rearrangement joins TRBV15 to TRBJ1-2; D uncertain. The CDR3 has 17 residues. Germline CDR1 is LNHNV and CDR2 is YYDKDF (reference sequence). Trimming left V 4 bases short and J 4 bases short, with 22 bases between. The CDR3 protein is CATSKPQRCGKTYGYTF. The CDR3 DNA follows: TGTGCCACCAGCAAGCCTCAAAGGTGTGGAAAGACCTATGGCTACACCTTC.

This clonotype was seen only a few times. This sequence joins TRBV28 and TRBJ2-1; D ambiguous. The CDR3 has 12 residues. With 1 base removed from V and 6 bases from J, the gap between germline ends came to 4 bases. CDR1 and CDR2 (germline): MDHEN, SYDVKM. For the CDR3, the DNA is TGTGCCAGCAGTTTATATCCCAATGAGCAGTTCTTC. This sequence encodes CASSLYPNEQFF.

Details on this clonotype: A read error is possible here, since a much larger clone lies one base away. The chain links TRBV4-1 to TRBJ1-2; maybe TRBD1 (5 bases). This CDR3 spans 15 amino acids. Looked up from germline, CDR1 is MGHRA and CDR2 is YSYEKL. CDR3 in amino acids: CASSQSGTNGAGCTF. Here the CDR3 DNA reads TGCGCCAGCAGCCAAAGCGGGACTAACGGCGCCGGCTGCACCTTC.

This clonotype was counted at least ten times. J is TRBJ1-5 and V is TRBV12-3 or TRBV12-4; D gene unclear. The CDR3 spans 15 residues. Trimming removed 4 bases from V and 6 bases from J, with 16 bases in between. CDR3 sequence reads: CASSSLAAVGQPQHF. Here the CDR3 DNA reads TGTGCCAGCAGTTCTCTGGCCGCGGTGGGTCAGCCCCAGCATTTT.

In this sample, this clonotype turned up many times. The rearrangement uses TRBV25-1 and TRBJ2-1; D remains unclear. Per the germline V gene, CDR1 is MGHDK and CDR2 is SYGVNS. The germline V and J ends were trimmed by 4 bases and 5 bases, with 3 bases remaining between them. The CDR3 has 11 amino acids. CDR3 amino acids: CASSGNNEQFF. CDR3 in DNA: TGTGCCAGCAGTGGTAACAATGAGCAGTTCTTC.

As for this clonotype: It may be a read error: a sequence one base away is much more abundant. This chain connects TRBV24-1 to TRBJ2-1, with D perhaps given as TRBD1 or TRBD2 (5 bases each). Deletions cut 4 bases from V and 9 bases from J, with 12 bases between. The germline V gene has CDR1 KGHDR and CDR2 SFDVKD. CDR3 length equals 13 residues. The CDR3 sequence: CATSDGDGVEQFF. The CDR3, as DNA: TGTGCCACCAGTGACGGGGACGGGGTTGAGCAGTTCTTC.

With respect to this clonotype: A much larger clone lies a single base off, so this may be a read error. V and J are TRBV7-2 and TRBJ1-2; D unresolved. Germline V gives CDR1 SGHTA, CDR2 FQGNSA. The V and J ends lost 1 base and 7 bases respectively, with 10 bases between them. There are 13 residues in the CDR3. CDR3 coding DNA: TGTGCCAGCAGCTTAGGGCAGTCCCGTGGCTACACCTTC. It specifies CASSLGQSRGYTF.

There are many counts of this clonotype. The genes are TRBV9 and TRBJ2-2; no clear D gene. V lost 5 bases to trimming and J lost 7 bases, with 6 bases between them. The CDR3 is made up of 11 amino acids. Germline lookup yields CDR1 SGDLS and CDR2 YYNGEE. CDR3 bases: TGTGCCAGCAGTGAAAACGGGGAGCTGTTTTTT. Encoded protein: CASSENGELFF. Together with reference TRBV9 and TRBJ2-2, the CDR3 gives the full variable domain: DSGVTQTPKHLITATGQRVTLRCSPRSGDLSVYWYQQSLDQGLQFLIQYYNGEERAKGNILERFSAQQFPDLHSELNLSSLELGDSALYFCASSENGELFFGEGSRLTVL.

Comment on this clonotype: A read error may be the cause here, since a much bigger clone is one base away. The rearrangement joins TRBV28 to TRBJ1-4; 10 bases map to TRBD1. Germline-derived CDR1 and CDR2 are MDHEN and SYDVKM. CDR3 length: 16 amino acids. The CDR3 loop reads CSTTGDRGTTNEKLFF. The CDR3 DNA reads as TGTTCTACTACCGGGGACAGGGGTACAACTAATGAAAAACTGTTTTTT. Supplemented by reference TRBV28 and TRBJ1-4, the full variable domain reads DVKVTQSSRYLVKRTGEKVFLECVQDMDHENMFWYRQDPGLGLRLIYFSYDVKMKEKGDIPEGYSVSREKKERFSLILESASTNQTSMYLCSTTGDRGTTNEKLFFGSGTQLSVL.